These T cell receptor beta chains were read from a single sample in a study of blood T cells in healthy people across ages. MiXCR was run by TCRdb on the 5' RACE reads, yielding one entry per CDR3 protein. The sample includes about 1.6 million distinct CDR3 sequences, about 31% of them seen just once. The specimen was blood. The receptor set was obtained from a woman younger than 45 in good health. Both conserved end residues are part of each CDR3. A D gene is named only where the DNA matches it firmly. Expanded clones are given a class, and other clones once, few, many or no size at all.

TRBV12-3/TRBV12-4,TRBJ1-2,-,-,CASSLARGGPIYGYTF,TGTGCCAGCAGTTTAGCTCGGGGGGGGCCGATCTATGGCTACACCTTC
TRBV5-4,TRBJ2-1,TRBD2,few,CASSPFNSGREDEQFF,TGTGCCAGCAGCCCCTTTAATAGCGGGAGAGAAGATGAGCAGTTCTTC
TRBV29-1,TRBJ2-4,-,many,CSVELQGKNIQYF,TGCAGCGTTGAACTACAGGGAAAAAACATTCAGTACTTC
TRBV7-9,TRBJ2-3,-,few,CASSKEGKITDTQYF,TGTGCCAGCAGCAAAGAGGGCAAGATCACAGATACGCAGTATTTT
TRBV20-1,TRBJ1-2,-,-,CSTRDQRDGEYYGYTF,TGCAGTACTAGAGATCAGCGGGACGGTGAATACTATGGCTACACCTTC
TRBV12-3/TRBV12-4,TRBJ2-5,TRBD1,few,CASRKQGAETQYF,TGTGCCAGCAGAAAACAGGGGGCAGAGACCCAGTACTTC
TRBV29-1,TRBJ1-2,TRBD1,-,CSVHDRGGYGYTF,TGCAGCGTTCATGACAGGGGAGGCTATGGCTACACCTTC
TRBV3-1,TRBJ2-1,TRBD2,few,CASSQVGTSGDNEQFF,TGTGCCAGCAGCCAAGTCGGGACTAGCGGGGACAATGAGCAGTTCTTC
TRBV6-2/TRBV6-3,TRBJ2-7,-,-,CASSRVLGHDAYEQYF,TGTGCCAGCAGTCGGGTTCTAGGCCATGACGCCTACGAGCAGTACTTC
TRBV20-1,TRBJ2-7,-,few,CSAGGSILSSSYEQYF,TGCAGTGCTGGGGGGTCTATCCTCTCAAGCTCCTACGAGCAGTACTTC
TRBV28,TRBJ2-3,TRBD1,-,CASSLSSQRTGGVADTQYF,TGTGCCAGCAGTTTATCCTCCCAAAGGACAGGGGGCGTCGCAGATACGCAGTATTTT
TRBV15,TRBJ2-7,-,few,CATSPPSQGTYEQYF,TGTGCCACCAGCCCCCCTTCGCAGGGCACCTACGAGCAGTACTTC
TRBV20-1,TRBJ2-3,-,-,CSAGDSGSTDTQYF,TGCAGTGCCGGAGATTCGGGGAGCACAGATACGCAGTATTTT
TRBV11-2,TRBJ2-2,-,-,CASSYTRSTGELFF,TGTGCCAGCAGCTATACTAGGTCAACCGGGGAGCTGTTTTTT
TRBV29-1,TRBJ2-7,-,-,CSVQAGFYEQYF,TGCAGCGTTCAGGCCGGATTCTACGAGCAGTACTTC
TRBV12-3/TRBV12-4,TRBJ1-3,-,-,CTSSSGQSSGNTIYF,TGTACCAGCAGCTCCGGACAGTCCTCCGGAAACACCATATATTTT
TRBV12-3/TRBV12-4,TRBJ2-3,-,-,CASSFGSADAQYF,TGTGCCAGCAGTTTTGGTAGTGCAGATGCGCAATATTTT
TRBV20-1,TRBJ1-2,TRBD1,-,CSAISDRLGDYGYTF,TGCAGTGCTATATCGGACAGGCTAGGCGACTATGGCTACACCTTC
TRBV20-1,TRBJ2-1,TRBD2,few,CSATITGLAGYPYNEQFF,TGCAGTGCTACTATCACGGGACTAGCGGGTTACCCCTACAATGAGCAGTTCTTC
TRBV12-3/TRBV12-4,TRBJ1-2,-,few,CASSPSGTFYGYTF,TGTGCCAGCAGCCCCTCAGGGACCTTCTATGGCTACACCTTC
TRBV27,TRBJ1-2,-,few,CASSLSLEGGGYGYTF,TGTGCCAGCAGTTTATCCCTCGAGGGAGGGGGATATGGCTACACCTTC
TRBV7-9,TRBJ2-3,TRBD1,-,CASSSNRGADTQYF,TGTGCCAGCAGCTCCAACAGGGGTGCAGATACGCAGTATTTT
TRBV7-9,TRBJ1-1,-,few,CASSTHVGVGTEAFF,TGTGCCAGCAGCACGCATGTGGGGGTGGGCACTGAAGCTTTCTTT
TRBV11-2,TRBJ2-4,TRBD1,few,CASTATGGNIQYF,TGTGCCAGCACCGCGACAGGGGGGAACATTCAGTACTTC
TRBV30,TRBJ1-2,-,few,CAWSGGGGYTF,TGTGCCTGGAGTGGGGGGGGAGGCTACACCTTC
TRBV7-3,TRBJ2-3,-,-,CASSLGRSRTDTQYF,TGTGCCAGCAGCTTAGGCAGGAGTCGCACAGATACGCAGTATTTT
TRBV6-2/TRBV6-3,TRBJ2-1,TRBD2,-,CASSYPSGGSYNEQFF,TGTGCCAGCAGTTACCCTAGCGGGGGATCCTACAATGAGCAGTTCTTC
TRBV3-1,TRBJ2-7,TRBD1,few,CASSQDPLTGDSYEQYF,TGTGCCAGCAGCCAAGATCCCTTGACAGGGGACTCCTACGAGCAGTACTTC
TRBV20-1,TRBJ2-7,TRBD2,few,CSAPGGKTYEQYF,TGCAGTGCCCCGGGGGGAAAAACTTACGAGCAGTACTTC
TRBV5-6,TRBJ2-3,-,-,CASSPAGTVFTDTQYF,TGTGCCAGCAGTCCCGCGGGGACTGTATTCACAGATACGCAGTATTTT
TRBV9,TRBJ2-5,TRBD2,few,CASSITVAGSQETQYF,TGTGCCAGCAGCATCACGGTAGCGGGGTCTCAAGAGACCCAGTACTTC
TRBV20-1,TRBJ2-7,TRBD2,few,CSATGLAGKTYEQYF,TGCAGTGCGACCGGACTAGCGGGGAAGACCTACGAGCAGTACTTC
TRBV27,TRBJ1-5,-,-,CASTESGNQPRHF,TGTGCCAGCACCGAATCGGGGAATCAGCCCCGGCATTTT
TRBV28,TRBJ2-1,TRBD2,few,CASSPNEGLAGYNEQFF,TGTGCCAGCAGTCCGAACGAGGGACTAGCGGGATACAATGAGCAGTTCTTC
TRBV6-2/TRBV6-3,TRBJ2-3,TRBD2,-,CASSYPTSGGSTDTRYF,TGTGCCAGCAGTTACCCCACTAGCGGGGGTAGCACAGATACGCGGTATTTT
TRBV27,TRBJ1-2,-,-,CASTSGTSNYGYTF,TGTGCCAGCACTTCAGGGACTTCTAACTATGGCTACACCTTC
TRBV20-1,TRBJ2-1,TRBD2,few,CSARERRLAVYNEQFF,TGCAGTGCTAGAGAGCGGAGACTAGCGGTTTACAATGAGCAGTTCTTC
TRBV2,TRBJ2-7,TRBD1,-,CAVRDRLTYEQYF,TGTGCCGTTCGGGACAGGCTAACCTACGAGCAGTACTTC
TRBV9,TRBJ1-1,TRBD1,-,CASSGRVDRGNTEAFF,TGTGCCAGCAGCGGTCGGGTGGACAGGGGGAACACTGAAGCTTTCTTT
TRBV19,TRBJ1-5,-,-,CASSIAGPNQPQHF,TGTGCCAGTAGTATTGCGGGACCCAATCAGCCCCAGCATTTT
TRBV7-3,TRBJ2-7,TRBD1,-,CASSPPPTGVGYEQYF,TGTGCCAGCAGCCCCCCCCCGACAGGGGTGGGCTACGAGCAGTACTTC
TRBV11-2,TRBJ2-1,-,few,CASSSWRGGISYNEQFF,TGTGCCAGCAGCTCCTGGCGGGGCGGGATATCCTACAATGAGCAGTTCTTC
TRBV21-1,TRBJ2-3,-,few,CASSKEWDPHGSDTQYF,TGTGCCAGCAGCAAAGAATGGGATCCCCATGGGTCAGATACGCAGTATTTT
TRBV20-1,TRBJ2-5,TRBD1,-,CSGQGGTETQYF,TGCAGTGGACAGGGGGGAACGGAGACCCAGTACTTC
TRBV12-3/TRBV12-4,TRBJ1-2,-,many,CASSHLPEEYGYTF,TGTGCCAGCAGCCACCTTCCGGAGGAGTATGGCTACACCTTC
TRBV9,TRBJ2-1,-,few,CASSMGGREQFF,TGTGCCAGCAGCATGGGGGGCAGGGAGCAGTTCTTC
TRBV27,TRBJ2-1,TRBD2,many,CASSSGLAGGSSYNEQFF,TGTGCCAGCAGTTCTGGACTAGCGGGAGGTTCCTCCTACAATGAGCAGTTCTTC
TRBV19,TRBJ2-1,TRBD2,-,CASSLTSGVQYEQFF,TGTGCCAGTAGTTTGACTAGCGGGGTTCAGTATGAGCAGTTCTTC
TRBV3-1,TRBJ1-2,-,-,CASSHRTVDYTF,TGTGCCAGCAGCCATAGGACAGTCGACTACACCTTC